Shown below are 5 T cell receptor beta chains from a single sample sequenced in a study of post-analysis software for immune sequencing data. These receptors lack a known antigen. TCR beta cDNA libraries included unique molecular identifiers. TCRdb analysed the PCR reads with MiXCR anew, one entry per CDR3 protein. The table includes approximately 150,000 distinct CDR3 sequences, about 30% detected once. Study results and limitations: Elevated frequency relative to controls characterized four or five TRBV segments in patients, TRBV5-6, TRBV5-1 and TRBV20-1 among them.

Sequenced material: blood. These receptors were taken from a girl aged 5-17 years with multiple sclerosis.

The chain joins TRBV5-1 to TRBJ2-2; weak D call: TRBD2 (6 bases). Germline assignment: CDR1 SGHRS and CDR2 YFSETQ. CDR3 length: 17 amino acids. Trimming removed 3 bases at V and 0 bases at J, with 15 bases between. The CDR3 sequence is CASSSYSGGSNTGELFF. CDR3 coding DNA: TGCGCCAGCAGCTCGTATAGCGGAGGGTCGAACACCGGGGAGCTGTTTTTT.

Points on this clonotype: This may stem from a read error, because a much larger clone lies one nucleotide away. This sequence joins TRBV7-9 and TRBJ2-7; TRBD2 matches 9 bases. CDR1 is SEHNR and CDR2 is FQNEAQ in the germline V gene (reference sequence). Trimming at V came to 1 base and at J to 5 bases, leaving 6 bases not matched to a gene. CDR3 size: 15 residues. The CDR3 protein is CASSLDGLAGNEQYF. Here the CDR3 DNA reads TGTGCCAGCAGCTTAGATGGTCTAGCGGGAAACGAGCAGTACTTC.

CDR3 in DNA: TGTGCCATCAGAGACAGGGCTTCCGGGGAGCTGTTTTTT. Encoded protein: CAIRDRASGELFF. The chain couples TRBV10-3 to TRBJ2-2; 7 bases are shared with TRBD1. The germline V gene encodes CDR1 ENHRY and CDR2 SYGVKD. With V trimmed by 6 bases and J by 6 bases, 4 bases remained unmatched. This CDR3 is built from 13 residues.

This chain links TRBV28 with TRBJ2-7; TRBD1 is a possible D gene (6 bases). V was trimmed by 4 bases and J by 2 bases, leaving 12 bases between them. The V gene's germline CDR1 is MDHEN and CDR2 SYDVKM. CDR3 length: 14 residues. In nucleotides, the CDR3 is TGTGCCAGCAGTTCCCCGGGACAAACCTACGAGCAGTACTTC. Its protein is CASSSPGQTYEQYF.

This clonotype came up many times. The chain employs TRBV5-4 and TRBJ2-7, with TRBD1 identical over 8 bases. Losses at the gene ends were 0 bases for V and 2 bases for J; bases not matched to a gene: 1. The CDR3 covers 14 residues. The germline V gene encodes CDR1 SGHNT and CDR2 YYREEE (reference sequence). In DNA form, the CDR3 reads TGTGCCAGCAGCTTGGTGGGACAGGCCTACGAGCAGTACTTC. Translation gives CASSLVGQAYEQYF.